These 9 T cell receptor beta chains share one sample of origin, sequenced in a study of shared clonotypes between healthy human individuals. Clones were sequenced by immunoSEQ multiplex PCR, and TCRdb holds only the in-frame ones, with some missing. The sample records about a million clones, about 75% being singletons. The sample consisted of memory CD4+ T cells sorted from blood. Regarding subset: CD45RA-negative fraction. The receptors here all came from a man aged 18 to 29 in good health.

This clone was observed a few times. V gene TRBV7-6 combines with J gene TRBJ1-1, with D perhaps matching TRBD1 (6 bases). Trimming left V 1 base short and J 8 bases short, with 11 bases between. Germline CDR1 SGHVS, CDR2 FNYEAQ. The CDR3 loop spans 13 amino acids. CDR3 loop: CASSLEGGAEAFF. In DNA, the CDR3 is TGTGCCAGCAGCTTAGAAGGGGGGGCGGAAGCTTTCTTT.

CDR3 region: CAISASGQVYEQYF. The DNA of the CDR3 is TGTGCCATCAGTGCGTCGGGACAGGTCTACGAGCAGTACTTC. This chain links TRBV10-3 with TRBJ2-7; 8 nucleotides match TRBD1. Germline V CDR1 and CDR2: ENHRY, SYGVKD. V trimming: 4 bases; J trimming: 3 bases; junction bases outside the gene matches: 5. The CDR3 spans 14 residues.

J is TRBJ1-4 and V is TRBV6-1; TRBD1 matches 9 bases. The CDR3 extends over 15 amino acids. Per the germline V gene, CDR1 is MNHNS and CDR2 is SASEGT. The trim removed 5 bases at V and 2 bases at J, leaving 3 bases unmatched. The CDR3 region has the DNA TGTGCCAGCAGTCCACAGGGGGCTACTAATGAAAAACTGTTTTTT. Protein product: CASSPQGATNEKLFF.

This chain links TRBV7-2 with TRBJ1-6; 7 bases are shared with TRBD1. V was clipped by 5 bases and J by 7 bases; unmatched bases: 8. CDR3 length: 15 amino acids. The germline V gene encodes CDR1 SGHTA and CDR2 FQGNSA. The CDR3 DNA reads TGTGCCAGCAGCCCGTACAGGGGAGGAAATTCACCCCTCCACTTT. Encoded protein: CASSPYRGGNSPLHF. The full variable domain, rest sourced from reference TRBV7-2 and TRBJ1-6, is GAGVSQSPSNKVTEKGKDVELRCDPISGHTALYWYRQSLGQGLEFLIYFQGNSAPDKSGLPSDRFSAERTGGSVSTLTIQRTQQEDSAVYLCASSPYRGGNSPLHFGNGTRLTVT.

A remark on this clone: A read error may account for a junction end that differs from germline. The chain has TRBV7-7 and TRBJ2-5; perhaps TRBD2 as D (5 bases). The CDR3 sequence is 15 residues long. In germline, CDR1 is SSHAT, CDR2 FNYEAQ (reference sequence). CDR3 nucleotides: TGTGCTAGCAGCTTAGCGCCTGGGCTAAAAGAGACCCAGTACTTC. This encodes CASSLAPGLKETQYF. The full variable domain, its missing parts supplied by reference TRBV7-7 and TRBJ2-5, is GAGVSQSPRYKVTKRGQDVTLRCDPISSHATLYWYQQALGQGPEFLTYFNYEAQPDKSGLPSDRFSAERPEGSISTLTIQRTEQRDSAMYRCASSLAPGLKETQYFGPGTRLLVL.

Points on this clone: Other nucleotide sequences in the sample specify the same CDR3. V gene TRBV27 combines with J gene TRBJ2-6; the D is unclear. The germline CDR1 and CDR2 sequences are MNHEY and SMNVEV (reference sequence). The CDR3 covers 13 residues. V was trimmed by 6 bases and J by 0 bases, leaving 3 bases between them. DNA for the CDR3: TGTGCCAGCAGCGCCTCTGGGGCCAACGTCCTGACTTTC. Its translation is CASSASGANVLTF.

The J gene is TRBJ1-5, the V gene TRBV6-8; D might be TRBD1 (6 bases). Trimming shortened V by 2 bases and J by 4 bases, and 15 bases separated the two germline ends. In germline, CDR1 is MNHGY, CDR2 SAAAGT. The CDR3 loop spans 16 amino acids. The CDR3 DNA reads as TGTGCCAGCAGTTACCCAATTGGACAGAGAAATCAGCCCCAGCATTTT. Translating it yields CASSYPIGQRNQPQHF.

This clone appeared once. At one end, the junction sequence differs from germline, possibly due to a read error. The chain has TRBV15 and TRBJ2-7; D unresolved. The CDR3 totals 14 residues. Germline lookup yields CDR1 LNHNV and CDR2 YYDKDF (reference sequence). CDR3 in amino acids: CATSRDLAYYKQYF. As DNA, the CDR3 is TGTGCCACCAGCAGAGATTTAGCCTACTACAAGCAGTACTTC.

This chain joins TRBV5-4 and TRBJ2-7, with D perhaps matching TRBD1 (5 bases). CDR1 and CDR2 (germline): SGHNT, YYREEE (reference sequence). V lost 4 bases, J lost 5 bases, and 13 bases lay in between. CDR3 length: 13 residues. DNA for the CDR3: TGTGCCAGCAGCCCCGACCGACAGAACGAGCAGTACTTC. It specifies CASSPDRQNEQYF.